The rows below give T cell receptor beta chains drawn from one sample of a study of CD8 T cells in Susac syndrome. TCRdb analysed the immunoSEQ multiplex PCR reads with MiXCR anew, one entry per CDR3 protein. The data contain around 150,000 distinct CDR3 sequences, over 85% of them singletons. Source material: CD4+ T cells from PBMCs. The source is a human donor in good health. CDR3s include the opening cysteine and the closing phenylalanine or tryptophan. Each record gives: J gene, V gene, D gene, clone size, CDR3 protein, CDR3 DNA. The D gene is left open where the match is weak. Expanded clones get a size class; other rows say once, few or many, or leave the size out.

TRBJ2-7,TRBV10-2,TRBD1,.,CASRNGTASYEQYF,TGCGCCAGCAGGAACGGGACAGCCTCCTACGAGCAGTACTTC
TRBJ2-2,TRBV9,.,.,CASSASGRDTGELFF,TGTGCCAGCAGCGCGTCGGGCAGGGACACCGGGGAGCTGTTTTTT
TRBJ2-7,TRBV20-1,TRBD1,once,CSVGQSYEQYF,TGCAGTGTGGGACAGTCCTACGAGCAGTACTTC
TRBJ1-6,TRBV7-8,TRBD1,.,CASSLERTGPSPLHF,TGTGCCAGCAGCTTAGAAAGGACAGGGCCTTCACCCCTCCACTTT
TRBJ2-7,TRBV7-9,TRBD1,.,CASSLRPGQVGYEQYF,TGTGCCAGCAGCTTACGGCCGGGACAGGTCGGCTACGAGCAGTACTTC
TRBJ2-2,TRBV12-3/TRBV12-4,.,.,CASTRDLNTGELFF,TGTGCCAGCACCAGGGACCTGAACACCGGGGAGCTGTTTTTT
TRBJ2-1,TRBV7-9,TRBD1,.,CASSQTPRGPSNEQFF,TGTGCCAGCAGTCAAACCCCGAGGGGGCCCTCCAATGAGCAGTTCTTC
TRBJ1-2,TRBV5-4,TRBD1,.,CASSLTGEGYTF,TGTGCCAGCAGCCTGACAGGGGAGGGCTACACCTTC
TRBJ2-3,TRBV15,TRBD2,.,CATSRDGGVGTDTQYF,TGTGCCACCAGCAGAGATGGGGGGGTCGGGACAGATACGCAGTATTTT
TRBJ2-1,TRBV18,TRBD1,.,CASSLTSGTGDQFF,TGTGCCAGCTCACTCACATCCGGGACAGGGGATCAGTTCTTC
TRBJ2-2,TRBV12-3/TRBV12-4,TRBD1,.,CASSLRQGDTGELFF,TGTGCCAGCAGTTTGAGGCAGGGGGACACCGGGGAGCTGTTTTTT
TRBJ2-7,TRBV3-1,.,.,CASSQDPHEQYF,TGTGCCAGCAGCCAAGATCCCCACGAGCAGTACTTC
TRBJ2-7,TRBV28,.,.,CATVYPNGEQYF,TGTGCCACCGTTTACCCCAATGGGGAGCAGTACTTC
TRBJ1-1,TRBV14,.,.,CATMGRTTEAFF,TGTGCCACCATGGGTCGGACCACTGAAGCTTTCTTT
TRBJ2-7,TRBV15,.,few,CATSRDQGPYEQYF,TGTGCCACCAGCAGAGATCAGGGTCCCTACGAGCAGTACTTC
TRBJ1-1,TRBV5-1,.,.,CASSNDPNTEAFF,TGCGCCAGCAGCAACGACCCTAACACTGAAGCTTTCTTT
TRBJ2-5,TRBV4-1,.,.,CASSQVTQRWETQYF,TGCGCCAGCAGCCAAGTGACTCAAAGATGGGAGACCCAGTACTTC
TRBJ2-3,TRBV27,.,once,CASSLSRTSTDTQYF,TGTGCCAGCAGTTTGTCTCGGACTAGCACAGATACGCAGTATTTT
TRBJ2-2,TRBV15,TRBD1,.,CATSVDRGRSGELFF,TGTGCCACCAGTGTGGACAGGGGGCGGTCCGGGGAGCTGTTTTTT
TRBJ2-1,TRBV5-4,.,.,CASSYRQGGNEQFF,TGTGCCAGCAGCTACCGACAGGGAGGGAATGAGCAGTTCTTC
TRBJ2-4,TRBV20-1,.,.,CSARWALAKNIQYF,TGCAGTGCTAGATGGGCCCTAGCCAAAAACATTCAGTACTTC
TRBJ1-6,TRBV20-1,.,.,CSANRAYNSPLHF,TGCAGTGCAAACAGGGCGTATAATTCACCCCTCCACTTT
TRBJ2-3,TRBV29-1,.,.,CSVSGRNTDTQYF,TGCAGCGTATCGGGACGGAATACAGATACGCAGTATTTT
TRBJ2-7,TRBV6-5,TRBD1,.,CASSPGTARYEQYF,TGTGCCAGCAGTCCTGGGACAGCCAGATACGAGCAGTACTTC
TRBJ2-4,TRBV19,TRBD1,once,CASQPGQGGNIQYF,TGTGCCAGCCAGCCGGGACAGGGGGGGAACATTCAGTACTTC
TRBJ2-5,TRBV5-4,.,.,CASSLTGKETQYF,TGTGCCAGCAGCTTAACTGGTAAAGAGACCCAGTACTTC
TRBJ2-5,TRBV4-3,.,.,CASSQEGLGETQYF,TGCGCCAGCAGCCAAGAAGGCTTGGGGGAGACCCAGTACTTC
TRBJ2-7,TRBV24-1,.,.,CATSPSASYEQYF,TGTGCCACCAGTCCGAGTGCCTCCTACGAGCAGTACTTC
TRBJ2-5,TRBV15,TRBD2,.,CATSRPFGLAGTGETQYF,TGTGCCACCAGCAGACCGTTCGGACTAGCGGGGACTGGTGAGACCCAGTACTTC
TRBJ1-5,TRBV2,.,.,CASNPTEANQPQHF,TGTGCCAGCAACCCGACAGAGGCGAATCAGCCCCAGCATTTT
TRBJ2-5,TRBV5-1,TRBD2,.,CASSLGTSGALQETQYF,TGCGCCAGCAGCTTAGGGACTAGCGGGGCATTGCAAGAGACCCAGTACTTC
TRBJ2-1,TRBV5-4,TRBD1,.,CASSLTGQSYNEQFF,TGTGCCAGCAGCTTAACGGGACAGAGCTACAATGAGCAGTTCTTC
TRBJ2-1,TRBV18,.,.,CASSPKVREQFF,TGTGCCAGCTCACCTAAGGTCCGGGAGCAGTTCTTC
TRBJ1-1,TRBV18,TRBD1,.,CASSGGGRTGENTEAFF,TGTGCCAGCTCGGGTGGCGGACGGACAGGAGAGAACACTGAAGCTTTCTTT
TRBJ2-3,TRBV20-1,TRBD1,.,CSARTGGFTDTQYF,TGCAGTGCTAGGACAGGGGGATTCACAGATACGCAGTATTTT
TRBJ1-3,TRBV5-1,.,.,CASRPQDAGNTIYF,TGCGCCAGCAGGCCACAGGATGCTGGAAACACCATATATTTT
TRBJ2-1,TRBV30,TRBD1,.,CAWNQGQGQYNEQFF,TGTGCCTGGAACCAGGGACAGGGCCAGTACAATGAGCAGTTCTTC
TRBJ2-1,TRBV20-1,.,.,CSAQGGAGNEQFF,TGCAGTGCGCAGGGTGGAGCGGGCAATGAGCAGTTCTTC
TRBJ2-7,TRBV20-1,TRBD1,.,CSAPSRDRGSYEQYF,TGCAGTGCTCCAAGCCGGGACAGGGGCTCCTACGAGCAGTACTTC
TRBJ2-1,TRBV6-6,.,.,CASMVASDYNEQFF,TGTGCCAGCATGGTCGCTAGCGACTACAATGAGCAGTTCTTC
TRBJ2-7,TRBV6-2/TRBV6-3,.,once,CASHGGSTITEQYF,TGTGCCAGCCACGGTGGGTCAACAATTACCGAGCAGTACTTC
TRBJ2-7,TRBV18,TRBD1,.,CASSPSTGLALAEQYF,TGTGCCAGCTCACCATCGACAGGGTTAGCTCTAGCCGAGCAGTACTTC
TRBJ2-3,TRBV24-1,TRBD1,once,CATSDQTGRTTDTQYF,TGTGCCACCAGTGACCAGACAGGGCGGACCACAGATACGCAGTATTTT
TRBJ2-5,TRBV7-2,TRBD2,.,CASSARRLAGQETQYF,TGTGCCAGCAGCGCCCGCAGACTAGCGGGGCAAGAGACCCAGTACTTC
TRBJ2-5,TRBV3-1,TRBD2,once,CAPSGGAAETQYF,TGTGCTCCTAGCGGGGGGGCAGCTGAGACCCAGTACTTC
TRBJ1-5,TRBV6-2/TRBV6-3,.,.,CASRSDSLRNNQPQHF,TGTGCCAGCAGATCCGACTCACTGCGCAACAATCAGCCCCAGCATTTT
TRBJ2-3,TRBV20-1,.,once,CSARGQAGWGTDTQYF,TGCAGTGCTAGAGGACAGGCCGGTTGGGGCACAGATACGCAGTATTTT
TRBJ2-7,TRBV20-1,.,.,CSALIGTIASYEQYF,TGCAGTGCCCTAATAGGGACCATAGCCTCCTACGAGCAGTACTTC
TRBJ1-5,TRBV4-3,.,once,CASSQEEGRTQHF,TGCGCCAGCAGCCAAGAGGAGGGTCGGACCCAGCATTTT
TRBJ1-4,TRBV7-2,.,.,CASSAGDTTNEKLFF,TGTGCCAGCAGCGCGGGGGATACAACTAATGAAAAACTGTTTTTT
TRBJ1-2,TRBV29-1,TRBD1,.,CSVGTGSNYGYTF,TGCAGCGTTGGGACAGGCTCCAACTATGGCTACACCTTC
TRBJ1-1,TRBV2,.,.,CASGIDINTEAFF,TGTGCCAGCGGGATAGACATCAACACTGAAGCTTTCTTT
TRBJ2-3,TRBV7-8,.,.,CASSPLTSSTDTQYF,TGTGCCAGCAGCCCCCTAACATCTAGCACAGATACGCAGTATTTT
TRBJ1-2,TRBV20-1,.,.,CSARTPAGYTF,TGCAGTGCTCGGACACCCGCTGGCTACACCTTC
TRBJ2-5,TRBV6-5,TRBD2,once,CASKKAGEETQYF,TGTGCCAGCAAAAAAGCGGGGGAGGAGACCCAGTACTTC
TRBJ1-5,TRBV19,.,once,CASRETGLLQAQHF,TGTGCCAGTAGGGAGACAGGACTCCTTCAGGCCCAGCATTTT
TRBJ2-5,TRBV9,TRBD2,once,CASSVGLAEETQYF,TGTGCCAGCAGCGTAGGGCTAGCGGAAGAGACCCAGTACTTC
TRBJ1-4,TRBV29-1,.,.,CSVGAGANEKLFF,TGCAGCGTTGGGGCCGGTGCTAATGAAAAACTGTTTTTT